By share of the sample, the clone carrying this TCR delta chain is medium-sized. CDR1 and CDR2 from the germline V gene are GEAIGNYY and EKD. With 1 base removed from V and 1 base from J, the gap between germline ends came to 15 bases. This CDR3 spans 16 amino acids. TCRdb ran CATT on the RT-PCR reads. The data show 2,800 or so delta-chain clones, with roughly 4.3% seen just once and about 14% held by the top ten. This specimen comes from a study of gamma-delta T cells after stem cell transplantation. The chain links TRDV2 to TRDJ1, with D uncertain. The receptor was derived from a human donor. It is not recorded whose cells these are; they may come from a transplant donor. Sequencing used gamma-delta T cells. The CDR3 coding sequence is TGTGCCTGTGACACGTGGGCACGGGACACCACCGATAAACTCATCTTT. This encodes CACDTWARDTTDKLIF.